These T cell receptor beta chains were read from a single sample in a study of tissue T cells after allogeneic stem cell transplantation. Data came from immunoSEQ multiplex PCR; TCRdb stores just in-frame clones and leaves some out. The sample lists approximately 3,500 clones; around 72% were seen once. Specimen: left colon tissue, collected at autopsy. These TCRs come from a male patient aged 60 or older with steroid-refractory graft-versus-host disease after an allogeneic stem cell transplant. Some T cells may be transferred from the graft donor. CDR3s include the opening cysteine and the closing phenylalanine or tryptophan. The order of the fields is D gene, J gene, V gene, clone size, CDR3 DNA, CDR3 protein. A D gene is named only where the DNA matches it firmly. Only some rows state a clone size, as once, few, many or a class for expanded clones.

NA | TRBJ2-2 | TRBV7-2 | few | TGTGCCAGCAGCTCCCTGAACACCGGGGAGCTGTTTTTT | CASSSLNTGELFF
TRBD1 | TRBJ2-1 | TRBV6-4 | NA | TGTGCCAGCAGACCGATAGGGACAGGGGGCCAGCTCCCGACCTACAATGAGCAGTTCTTC | CASRPIGTGGQLPTYNEQFF
TRBD1 | TRBJ1-5 | TRBV28 | NA | TGTGCCAGCAGTTTTAATGGCAGGGGGGATCAGCCCCAGCATTTT | CASSFNGRGDQPQHF
NA | TRBJ1-1 | TRBV28 | NA | TGTGCCAGCAGTTTAGGAGGGCCTGAAGCTTTCTTT | CASSLGGPEAFF
TRBD1 | TRBJ2-3 | TRBV10-3 | NA | TGTGCCATTGCCCCGGGACAGGGGCCAAGCACAGATACGCAGTATTTT | CAIAPGQGPSTDTQYF
NA | TRBJ1-5 | TRBV27 | NA | TGTGCCAGCAGTTTAAAGGGGCCCGGGATCATGGCCCAGCATTTT | CASSLKGPGIMAQHF
NA | TRBJ2-7 | TRBV5-1 | NA | TGCGCCAGCAGCTTTAACAGGGAGTCCTACGAGCAGTACTTC | CASSFNRESYEQYF
NA | TRBJ1-2 | TRBV11-2 | NA | TGTGCCAGCAGCTTAAGACAGGACTCTAACTATGGCTACACCTTC | CASSLRQDSNYGYTF
NA | TRBJ2-7 | TRBV20-1 | NA | TGCAGTGCTAGCCCTACTTACGAGCAGTACTTC | CSASPTYEQYF
NA | TRBJ1-5 | TRBV5-4 | once | TGTGCCAGCAGCGTCTCCGGGAGCAATCAGCCCCAGCATTTT | CASSVSGSNQPQHF
NA | TRBJ1-1 | TRBV4-1 | NA | TGCGCCAGCAGCCGAAACAGGAGGGGGGATGAAGCTTTCTTT | CASSRNRRGDEAFF
NA | TRBJ2-3 | TRBV6-5 | NA | TGTGCCAGCAGTTACTCCTCGGCAAGAGACACAGATACGCAGTATTTT | CASSYSSARDTDTQYF
TRBD1 | TRBJ2-5 | TRBV6-2/TRBV6-3 | NA | TGTGCCAGCAGTTACGACAGGGCAGGGTGGGAGACCCAGTACTTC | CASSYDRAGWETQYF
NA | TRBJ1-2 | TRBV4-1 | few | TGCGCCAGCAGCCATAACCGGGACCACTATGGCTACACCTTC | CASSHNRDHYGYTF
NA | TRBJ1-3 | TRBV7-8 | NA | TGTGCCAGCAGCTTAGTTACTCGCCTCTCTGGAAACACCATATATTTT | CASSLVTRLSGNTIYF
NA | TRBJ2-2 | TRBV28 | NA | TGTGCCAGCAGAGACACAAGAGAGACCGGGGAGCTGTTTTTT | CASRDTRETGELFF
NA | TRBJ1-2 | TRBV5-1 | NA | TGCGCCAGCAGCTTGGGAGAAAAGGACTATGGCTACACCTTC | CASSLGEKDYGYTF
NA | TRBJ1-5 | TRBV7-2 | once | TGTGCCAGCAGCTTGGGGGTCAATCAGCCCCAGCATTTT | CASSLGVNQPQHF